Listed below are T cell receptor beta chains from one sample, sequenced in a study of cytomegalovirus exposure and HLA in healthy donors. Libraries were prepared by immunoSEQ multiplex PCR; TCRdb keeps only in-frame clonotypes and omits some of them. The sample lists 150,000 to 200,000 clones; roughly 87% were seen once. The sequenced sample was PBMCs. These receptors were collected from a man aged 40-55 years in good health and CMV-seronegative. Both conserved end residues are part of each CDR3. The D gene is left open where the match is weak. Clone size is not always given. Where it is, it says once, few, many or a class for expanded clones.

d_call j_call clone_size v_call cdr3_nt cdr3_aa
. TRBJ2-5 . TRBV5-4 TGTGCCAGCAGCTTGGTGGGCAGGACACAAGGTACCCAGTACTTC CASSLVGRTQGTQYF
TRBD2 TRBJ2-1 . TRBV7-3 TGTGCCAGCAGCTTAGCGGGGGGGCGCAATGAGCAGTTCTTC CASSLAGGRNEQFF
. TRBJ2-3 . TRBV18 TGTGCCAGCTCACTCGGGTTCAGCACAGATACGCAGTATTTT CASSLGFSTDTQYF
TRBD1 TRBJ2-7 . TRBV7-2 TGTGCCAGCAGCGACAGGGTCTACGAGCAGTACTTC CASSDRVYEQYF
TRBD2 TRBJ2-2 . TRBV28 TGTGCCAGCCGAACCGGACTAGCGGCGAACACCGGGGAGCTGTTTTTT CASRTGLAANTGELFF
. TRBJ2-4 . TRBV6-1 TGTGCCAGCACTCTCCAGGGATTAGCCAAAAACATTCAGTACTTC CASTLQGLAKNIQYF
TRBD2 TRBJ2-3 . TRBV5-6 TGTGCCAGCAGCTTGGCCGGACTAGCTACAGATACGCAGTATTTT CASSLAGLATDTQYF
TRBD1 TRBJ1-5 . TRBV28 TGTGCCAGTGTATTACAGGGGAATCAGCCCCAGCATTTT CASVLQGNQPQHF
TRBD1 TRBJ1-1 few TRBV4-1 TGCGCCAGCAGCTCCTATACGACAGGGGGCACTGAAGCTTTCTTT CASSSYTTGGTEAFF
. TRBJ1-5 . TRBV19 TGTGCCAGTAGTATAGCCTGGGCTGACAATCAGCCCCAGCATTTT CASSIAWADNQPQHF
. TRBJ1-2 . TRBV28 TGTGCCAGCGGACCGGGACAACCCATTTATTACACCTTC CASGPGQPIYYTF
TRBD1 TRBJ1-2 . TRBV4-3 TGCGCCAGCAGCCAAGTTGGACAGGGTGATGGCTACACCTTC CASSQVGQGDGYTF
TRBD1 TRBJ1-2 . TRBV5-5 TGTGCCAGCAGCTCCCCACAACGGGACAGTTATGGCTACACCTTC CASSSPQRDSYGYTF
. TRBJ1-1 few TRBV27 TGTGCCAGCAGTTTCGGAGTATACACTGAAGCTTTCTTT CASSFGVYTEAFF
. TRBJ1-2 . TRBV19 TGTGCCAGTAGTATCGGGCTTGGGGCAGGCAGCGGCTACACCTTC CASSIGLGAGSGYTF
. TRBJ1-1 . TRBV4-3 TGCGCCAGCAGCCAAAGAGAGGAGAACACTGAAGCTTTCTTT CASSQREENTEAFF
. TRBJ1-2 few TRBV15 TGTGCCACCAGCAGAGATCAACCAGGGACCAGGGGTGGCTACACCTTC CATSRDQPGTRGGYTF
TRBD2 TRBJ2-1 . TRBV28 TGTGCCAGCAGTCCGGGCGGACTAGCGCAAACCTACAATGAGCAGTTCTTC CASSPGGLAQTYNEQFF
. TRBJ1-3 . TRBV28 TGTGCCAGCAGGTTTGATACAGGGAATGGAAACACCATATATTTT CASRFDTGNGNTIYF
TRBD2 TRBJ2-2 . TRBV28 TGTGCCAGCAGTTCCCACGAACGGGGGGGCTACACCGGGGAGCTGTTTTTT CASSSHERGGYTGELFF
. TRBJ2-2 . TRBV5-4 TGTGCCAGCAGCGCAGGGCATAACACCGGGGAGCTGTTTTTT CASSAGHNTGELFF
TRBD2 TRBJ2-1 . TRBV13 TGTGCCAGCAGTACCTGGGGGCGGGGGGACAATGAGCAGTTCTTC CASSTWGRGDNEQFF
TRBD1 TRBJ1-2 . TRBV19 TGTGCCAGTAGTATCCCGGGACAGGGGATTTATGGCTACACCTTC CASSIPGQGIYGYTF
TRBD1 TRBJ1-4 once TRBV18 TGTGCCAGCTCACCACAGGGGGCAGCTAATGAAAAACTGTTTTTT CASSPQGAANEKLFF
TRBD1 TRBJ1-1 . TRBV5-4 TGTGCCAGCAGCTTGGAAGGGGGCTCCGGCGGCAGGGCTTTCTTT CASSLEGGSGGRAFF
. TRBJ1-2 . TRBV6-5 TGTGCCAGCAGTCAACAGGGTCTCTATGGCTACACCTTC CASSQQGLYGYTF
TRBD1 TRBJ2-3 . TRBV28 TGTGCCAGCAGTTTATGGACAGGGGGAAGTTTCCGGGATACGCAGTATTTT CASSLWTGGSFRDTQYF
TRBD1 TRBJ1-6 . TRBV18 TGTGCCAGCTCAAGTGGACAGGGAGATAATTCACCCCTCCACTTT CASSSGQGDNSPLHF
. TRBJ2-4 . TRBV11-3 TGTGCCAGCAGCTTAGAGGCAGGTCAGGAAAACATTCAGTACTTC CASSLEAGQENIQYF
. TRBJ1-6 . TRBV5-1 TGCGCCAGCAGCCCGGAGGGTAATTCACCCCTCCACTTT CASSPEGNSPLHF
TRBD1 TRBJ1-5 . TRBV19 TGTGCCAGTACTTGGGAACAGGGGGAAGGAAGAAGGAATCAGCCCCAGCATTTT CASTWEQGEGRRNQPQHF
. TRBJ2-3 . TRBV18 TGTGCCAGCTCACCACGTCAGCGGCCCGCCACAGATACGCAGTATTTT CASSPRQRPATDTQYF
TRBD2 TRBJ2-7 . TRBV11-2 TGTGCCAGCAGCTTATGGGGGCGGACTAGCGGGAGGGTCGACGAGCAGTACTTC CASSLWGRTSGRVDEQYF
. TRBJ1-2 . TRBV28 TGTGCCAGCAGCTCCCCGAGGGGGGGCGCGTATGGCTACACCTTC CASSSPRGGAYGYTF
TRBD2 TRBJ2-7 . TRBV27 TGTGCCAGCAGTTTTGTAGCGGGTTCAGGGGAGCAGTACTTC CASSFVAGSGEQYF
TRBD1 TRBJ2-1 . TRBV10-3 TGTGCCATCACCTCACTGGACAGGGGTTACAATGAGCAGTTCTTC CAITSLDRGYNEQFF
. TRBJ1-2 . TRBV28 TGTGCCAGCAGTTTAGGGGGGACCCGGAAAGGCTACACCTTC CASSLGGTRKGYTF
. TRBJ1-2 . TRBV4-3 TGCGCCAGCAGCCAAGAAGGGGCGGCGGCCTATGGCTACACCTTC CASSQEGAAAYGYTF
TRBD1 TRBJ1-2 . TRBV5-4 TGTGCCAGCAGCTTGGGTGGACAGGGCGGGTATGGCTACACCTTC CASSLGGQGGYGYTF
TRBD1 TRBJ2-7 . TRBV30 TGTGCCTGGAGTGTAAAGACAGGGAACTCCTACGAGCAGTACTTC CAWSVKTGNSYEQYF
TRBD1 TRBJ1-4 . TRBV2 TGTGCCAGCAGTGAAAGGGTTGTCCCATTGACAGGGAATGAGGAAAAACTGTTTTTT CASSERVVPLTGNEEKLFF
. TRBJ2-7 . TRBV18 TGTGCCAGCTCACCACCGTCAGCGAGCTCCTACGAGCAGTACTTC CASSPPSASSYEQYF
TRBD2 TRBJ2-5 . TRBV7-2 TGTGCCAGCAGCCGGGGACTAGCTAAGGAGACCCAGTACTTC CASSRGLAKETQYF
TRBD2 TRBJ2-5 . TRBV5-1 TGCGCCAGCAGCTATGGGACTAGCGGGGGGCTGGGGGAGACCCAGTACTTC CASSYGTSGGLGETQYF
. TRBJ1-3 once TRBV9 TGTGCCAGCAGCGTAGTGCCCCTGGCAGGAAACACCATATATTTT CASSVVPLAGNTIYF
TRBD1 TRBJ1-1 . TRBV6-5 TGTGCCAGCAGCTTCGTGGGTAGGGGGCGACGAGCTTTCTTT CASSFVGRGRRAFF
TRBD1 TRBJ2-2 few TRBV2 TGTGCCAGCAGCACAGGGGGCGCGAACACCGGGGAGCTGTTTTTT CASSTGGANTGELFF
. TRBJ1-6 . TRBV5-4 TGTGCCAGCAGCGGGGGAAACAGGGCATTCCGTTCACCCCTCCACTTT CASSGGNRAFRSPLHF
TRBD1 TRBJ2-7 . TRBV5-8 TGTGCCAGCAGCTTGGGGGGTACCGGGACAGGGCGATCCTACGAGCAGTACTTC CASSLGGTGTGRSYEQYF
TRBD2 TRBJ2-3 . TRBV11-2 TGTGCCAGCAGTCCGCGACTAGCTATAACAGATACGCAGTATTTT CASSPRLAITDTQYF
. TRBJ2-7 . TRBV6-1 TGTGCCAGCAGTGAACGAGGGAACTACTACGAGCAGTACTTC CASSERGNYYEQYF
. TRBJ2-5 . TRBV6-4 TGTGCCAGCAGTGAGGGAGAGGGTGGAACCCAGTACTTC CASSEGEGGTQYF
. TRBJ1-2 few TRBV6-5 TGTGCCAGCACCAAAGACAGTAACTATGGCTACACCTTC CASTKDSNYGYTF
TRBD1 TRBJ2-5 . TRBV5-1 TGCGCCAGCACCGATAGGGACAGGGGTAGGGAGACCCAGTACTTC CASTDRDRGRETQYF
. TRBJ1-1 . TRBV30 TGTGCCTGGAGTCCACCGGGACTAGGGGCTTTCTTT CAWSPPGLGAFF
TRBD2 TRBJ2-7 . TRBV9 TGTGCCAGCAGCGTAGCTTCGACTAGCGGGGCCTTAATGGAGCAGTACTTC CASSVASTSGALMEQYF
. TRBJ1-1 . TRBV6-6 TGTGCCAGCAGCTCGGGGGACGTTAGAGCTTTCTTT CASSSGDVRAFF
. TRBJ1-4 . TRBV6-1 TGTGCCAGCAGGGGGGGTGAAAAACTGTTTTTT CASRGGEKLFF
TRBD2 TRBJ2-7 . TRBV9 TGTGCCAGCAGCGTAGGATCCGCGGGAGGGCCTCCCTACGAGCAGTACTTC CASSVGSAGGPPYEQYF